This TCR beta chain was documented in a study of blood T cells in healthy people across ages. On the study more broadly: About one barcoded TCR beta cDNA was captured per two T cells.

CDR1 is MNHEY, CDR2 SVGEGT, per germline. The CDR3 spans 16 residues. The germline V and J ends were trimmed by 7 bases and 2 bases, with 21 bases remaining between them. Isolation recovered at least 6 million PBMCs from every sample. Combining a sample-barcoded 5' primer with a J-beta primer mix, a second PCR ran for roughly 7 to 11 cycles. No fewer than 2.5 million CDR3-containing paired-end reads came from each sample. From the 5' RACE reads, TCRdb called clonotypes with MiXCR, one entry per CDR3 protein. The repertoire holds around 800,000 distinct CDR3 sequences, with about 42% as singletons. A few counts support this clonotype.

Sample: blood. This rearrangement joins TRBV6-2 or TRBV6-3 to TRBJ2-7; no definite D call. This sequence originates from a man aged 80 or over in good health. CDR3 amino acids: CASNPKRFPQAYEQYF. The DNA of the CDR3 is TGTGCCAGCAACCCAAAAAGGTTCCCCCAAGCCTACGAGCAGTACTTC.